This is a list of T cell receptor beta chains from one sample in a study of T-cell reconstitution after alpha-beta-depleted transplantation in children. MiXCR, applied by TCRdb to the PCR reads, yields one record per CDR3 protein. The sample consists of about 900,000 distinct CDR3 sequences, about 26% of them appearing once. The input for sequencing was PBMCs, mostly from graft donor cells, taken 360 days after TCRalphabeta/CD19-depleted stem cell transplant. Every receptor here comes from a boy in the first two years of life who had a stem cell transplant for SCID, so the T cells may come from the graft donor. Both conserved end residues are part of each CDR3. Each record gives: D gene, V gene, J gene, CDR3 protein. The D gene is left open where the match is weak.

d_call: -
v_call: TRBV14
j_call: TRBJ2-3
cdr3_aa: CASSLRSRGSTDTQYF

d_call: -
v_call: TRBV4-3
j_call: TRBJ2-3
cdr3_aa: CASSQESASTDTQYF

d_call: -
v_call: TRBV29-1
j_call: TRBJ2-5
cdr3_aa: CSVDLGPQETQYF

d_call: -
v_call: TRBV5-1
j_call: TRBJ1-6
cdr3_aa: CASSLDSPYNSPLHF

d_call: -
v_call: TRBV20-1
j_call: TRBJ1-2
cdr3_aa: CSARDQGNYGYTF

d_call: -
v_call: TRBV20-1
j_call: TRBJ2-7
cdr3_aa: CSARDRGLREQYF

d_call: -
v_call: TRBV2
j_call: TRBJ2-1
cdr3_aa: CASSDRHTYNEQFF

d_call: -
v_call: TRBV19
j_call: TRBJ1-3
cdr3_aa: CASRAGQNSGNTIYF

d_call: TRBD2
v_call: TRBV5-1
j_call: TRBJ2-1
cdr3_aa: CASSLTLGLANEQFF

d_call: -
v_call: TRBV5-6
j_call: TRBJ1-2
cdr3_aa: CASSFPGANYGYTF

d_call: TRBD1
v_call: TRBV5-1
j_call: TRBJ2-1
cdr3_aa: CASSFGTGYDEQFF

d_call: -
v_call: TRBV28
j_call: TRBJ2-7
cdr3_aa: CASTPRGRRGLYEQYF

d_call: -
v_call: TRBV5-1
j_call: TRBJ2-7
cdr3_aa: CASSHPTDRPDYYEQYF

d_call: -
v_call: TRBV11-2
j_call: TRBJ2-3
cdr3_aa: CASSFNGIVADTQYF

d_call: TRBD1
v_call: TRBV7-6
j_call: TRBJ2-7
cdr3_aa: CASSPIGGAGEQYF

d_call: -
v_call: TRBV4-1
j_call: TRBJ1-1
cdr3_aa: CASSQVGTPNTEAFF

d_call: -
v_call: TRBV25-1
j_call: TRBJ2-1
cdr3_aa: CASSDRSSYNEQFF

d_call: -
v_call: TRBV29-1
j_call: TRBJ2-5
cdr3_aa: CSVESRALETQYF

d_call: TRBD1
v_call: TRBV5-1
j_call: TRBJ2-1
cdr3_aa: CASSPVPGTGGGLEQFF

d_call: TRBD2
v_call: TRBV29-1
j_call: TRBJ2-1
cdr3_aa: CSVEDSGRRAYNEQFF

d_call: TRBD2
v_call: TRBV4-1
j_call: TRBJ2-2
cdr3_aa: CASSQDLPRLAGGLNTGELFF

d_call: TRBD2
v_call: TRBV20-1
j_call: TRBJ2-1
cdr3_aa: CSATTPSGGADEQFF

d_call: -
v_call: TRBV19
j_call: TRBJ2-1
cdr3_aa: CASSIMNEQFF

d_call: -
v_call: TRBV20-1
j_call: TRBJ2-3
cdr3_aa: CSARNQETDTQYF

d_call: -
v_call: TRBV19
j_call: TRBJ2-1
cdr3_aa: CASSGTLAAYNEQFF

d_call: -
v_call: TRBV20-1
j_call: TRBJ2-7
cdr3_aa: CSARELGRGDEQYF

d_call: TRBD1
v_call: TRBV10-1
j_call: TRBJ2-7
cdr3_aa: CASSDVQGTTYEQYF

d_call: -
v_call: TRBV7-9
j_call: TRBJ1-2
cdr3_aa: CASSKAGDWDGYTF

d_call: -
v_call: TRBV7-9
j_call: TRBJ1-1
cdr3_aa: CASSLGPRFEAFF

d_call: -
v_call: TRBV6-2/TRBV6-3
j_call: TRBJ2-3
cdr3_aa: CASSYKFVDPGTDTQYF

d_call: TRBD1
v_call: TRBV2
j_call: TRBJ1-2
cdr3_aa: CASSEFRGDYGYTF

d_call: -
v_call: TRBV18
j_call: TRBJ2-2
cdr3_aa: CASSHPPNTGELFF

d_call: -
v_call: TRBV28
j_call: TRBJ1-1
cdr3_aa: CASGGGGRRRPGPEAFF

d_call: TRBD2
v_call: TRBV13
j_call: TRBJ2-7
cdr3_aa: CASSRPTSGSYEQYF

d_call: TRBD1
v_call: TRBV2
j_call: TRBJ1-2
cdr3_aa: CAGRDRGPYGYTF

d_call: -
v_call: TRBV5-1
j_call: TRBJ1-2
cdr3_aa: CASSLAGRSGYTF